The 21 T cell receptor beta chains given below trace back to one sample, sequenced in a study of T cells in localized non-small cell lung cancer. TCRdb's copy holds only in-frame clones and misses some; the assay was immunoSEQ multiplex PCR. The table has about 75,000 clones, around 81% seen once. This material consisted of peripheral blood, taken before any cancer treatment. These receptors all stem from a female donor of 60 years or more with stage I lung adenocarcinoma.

The chain's CDR3 is CASSLDSGDGRQFF. The DNA of the CDR3 is TGTGCCAGCAGCTTGGATTCGGGGGACGGGAGGCAGTTCTTC. This chain links TRBV5-4 with TRBJ2-1, with D maybe TRBD2 (6 bases). V lost 0 bases and J 12 bases, leaving 16 bases between the germline ends. The CDR3 spans 14 residues. The V gene's germline CDR1 is SGHNT and CDR2 YYREEE (reference sequence).

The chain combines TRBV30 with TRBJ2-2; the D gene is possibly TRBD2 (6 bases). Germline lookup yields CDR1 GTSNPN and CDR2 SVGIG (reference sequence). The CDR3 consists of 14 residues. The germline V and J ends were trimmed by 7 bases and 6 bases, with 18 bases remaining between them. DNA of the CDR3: TGTGCCTTCTCCGGGACTGCCAGCCCCGGGGAGCTGTTTTTT. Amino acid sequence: CAFSGTASPGELFF.

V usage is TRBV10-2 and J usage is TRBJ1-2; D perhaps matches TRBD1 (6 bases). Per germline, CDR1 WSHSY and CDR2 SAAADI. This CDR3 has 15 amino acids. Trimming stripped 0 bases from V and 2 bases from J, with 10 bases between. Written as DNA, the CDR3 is TGCGCCAGCAGTGAGTCTGGGGGCGGCAACTATGGCTACACCTTC. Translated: CASSESGGGNYGYTF.

The chain's CDR3 is CASSYQSGRFNYGYTF. The CDR3 bases are TGTGCCAGCAGCTACCAATCGGGACGGTTTAACTATGGCTACACCTTC. The V call is TRBV7-8, the J call TRBJ1-2; tentative D call: TRBD1 (5 bases). Germline CDR1 SGHVS, CDR2 FQNEAQ. The CDR3 is 16 residues long. Trimming stripped 4 bases from V and 1 base from J, with 16 bases between.

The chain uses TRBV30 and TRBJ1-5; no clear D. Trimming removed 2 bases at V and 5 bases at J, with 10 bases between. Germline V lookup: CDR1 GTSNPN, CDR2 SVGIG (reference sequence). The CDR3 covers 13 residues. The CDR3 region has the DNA TGTGCCTGGAGTCAAGGGTACGATCAGCCCCAGCATTTT. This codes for CAWSQGYDQPQHF.

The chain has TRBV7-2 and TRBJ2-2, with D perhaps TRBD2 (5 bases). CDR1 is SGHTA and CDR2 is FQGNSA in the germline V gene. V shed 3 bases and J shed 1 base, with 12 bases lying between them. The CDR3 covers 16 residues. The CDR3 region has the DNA TGTGCCAGCAGCTTGGTTGGTGCGGGGAACACCGGGGAGCTGTTTTTT. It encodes CASSLVGAGNTGELFF.

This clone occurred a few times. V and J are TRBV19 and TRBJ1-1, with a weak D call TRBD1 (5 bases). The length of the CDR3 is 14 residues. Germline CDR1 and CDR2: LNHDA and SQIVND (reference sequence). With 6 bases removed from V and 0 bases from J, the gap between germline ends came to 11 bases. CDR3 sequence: CASRSRDLNTEAFF. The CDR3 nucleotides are TGTGCCAGTAGGTCCCGGGACCTGAACACTGAAGCTTTCTTT.

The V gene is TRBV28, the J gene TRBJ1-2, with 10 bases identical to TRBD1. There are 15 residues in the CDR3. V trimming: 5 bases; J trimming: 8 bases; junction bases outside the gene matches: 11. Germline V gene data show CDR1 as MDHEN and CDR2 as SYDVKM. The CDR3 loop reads CASSLTAGTGVGYTF. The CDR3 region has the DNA TGTGCCAGCAGTCTGACCGCCGGGACAGGGGTGGGCTACACCTTC.

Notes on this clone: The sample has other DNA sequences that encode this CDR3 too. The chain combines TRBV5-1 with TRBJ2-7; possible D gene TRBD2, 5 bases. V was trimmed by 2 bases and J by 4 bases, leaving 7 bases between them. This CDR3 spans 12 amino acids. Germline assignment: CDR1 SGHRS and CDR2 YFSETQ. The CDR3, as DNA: TGCGCCAGCAGCTTATCGGGATACGAGCAGTACTTC. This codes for CASSLSGYEQYF.

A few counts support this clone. The CDR3 protein is CASSSEGSSPLHF. The CDR3 DNA is TGTGCCAGCAGCTCGGAGGGATCTTCACCCCTCCACTTT. The chain recombines TRBV7-8 with TRBJ1-6; unclear D gene. V was trimmed by 4 bases and J by 9 bases, leaving 10 bases between them. Germline V gene data show CDR1 as SGHVS and CDR2 as FQNEAQ. The CDR3 spans 13 residues. Filled out from reference TRBV7-8 and TRBJ1-6, the complete variable domain reads GAGVSQSPRYKVAKRGQDVALRCDPISGHVSLFWYQQALGQGPEFLTYFQNEAQLDKSGLPSDRFFAERPEGSVSTLKIQRTQQEDSAVYLCASSSEGSSPLHFGNGTRLTVT.

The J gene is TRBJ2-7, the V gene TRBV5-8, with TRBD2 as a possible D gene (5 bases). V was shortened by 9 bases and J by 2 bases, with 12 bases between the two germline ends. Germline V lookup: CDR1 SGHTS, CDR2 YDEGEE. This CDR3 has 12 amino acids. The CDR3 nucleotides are TGTGCCACCACGGACGGGGCCTACGAGCAGTACTTC. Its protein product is CATTDGAYEQYF. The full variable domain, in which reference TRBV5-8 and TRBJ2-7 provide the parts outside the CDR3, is EAGVTQSPTHLIKTRGQQATLRCSPISGHTSVYWYQQALGLGLQFLLWYDEGEERNRGNFPPRFSGRQFPNYSSELNVNALELEDSALYLCATTDGAYEQYFGPGTRLTVT.

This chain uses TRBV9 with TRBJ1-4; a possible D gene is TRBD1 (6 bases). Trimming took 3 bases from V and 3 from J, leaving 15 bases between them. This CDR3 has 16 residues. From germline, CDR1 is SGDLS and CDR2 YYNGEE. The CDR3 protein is CASSAHRVLANEKLFF. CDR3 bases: TGTGCCAGCAGCGCCCACAGGGTTCTGGCTAATGAAAAACTGTTTTTT. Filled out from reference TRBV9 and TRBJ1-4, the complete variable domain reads DSGVTQTPKHLITATGQRVTLRCSPRSGDLSVYWYQQSLDQGLQFLIQYYNGEERAKGNILERFSAQQFPDLHSELNLSSLELGDSALYFCASSAHRVLANEKLFFGSGTQLSVL.

Written as DNA, the CDR3 is TGCAGCACGAGACAGGGGAACTACGAGCAGTACTTC. Translating gives CSTRQGNYEQYF. The rearrangement joins TRBV29-1 to TRBJ2-7; 8 positions match TRBD1. There are 12 residues in the CDR3. The V segment lost 8 bases and the J segment 3 bases; nucleotides outside the gene matches: 6. CDR1 and CDR2 (germline): SQVTM, ANQGSEA.

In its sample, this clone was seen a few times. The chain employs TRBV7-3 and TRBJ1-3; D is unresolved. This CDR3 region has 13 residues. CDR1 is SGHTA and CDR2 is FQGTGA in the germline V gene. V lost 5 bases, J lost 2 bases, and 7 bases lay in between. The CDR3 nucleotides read TGTGCCAGCAGCCCCCAGCCTGGAAACACCATATATTTT. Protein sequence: CASSPQPGNTIYF.

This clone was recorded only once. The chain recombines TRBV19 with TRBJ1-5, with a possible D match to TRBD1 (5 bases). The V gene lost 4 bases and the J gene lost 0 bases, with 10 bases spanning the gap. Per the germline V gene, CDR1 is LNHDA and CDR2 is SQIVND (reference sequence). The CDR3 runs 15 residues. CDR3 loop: CASSTQGPSNQPQHF. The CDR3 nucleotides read TGTGCCAGTAGTACCCAGGGACCTAGCAATCAGCCCCAGCATTTT.

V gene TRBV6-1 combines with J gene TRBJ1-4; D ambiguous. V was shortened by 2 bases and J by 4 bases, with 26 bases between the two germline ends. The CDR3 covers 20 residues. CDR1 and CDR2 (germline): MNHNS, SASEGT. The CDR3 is CASSELGGFAQVWGNEKLFF. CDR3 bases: TGTGCCAGCAGTGAATTGGGCGGTTTTGCGCAGGTCTGGGGTAATGAAAAACTGTTTTTT.

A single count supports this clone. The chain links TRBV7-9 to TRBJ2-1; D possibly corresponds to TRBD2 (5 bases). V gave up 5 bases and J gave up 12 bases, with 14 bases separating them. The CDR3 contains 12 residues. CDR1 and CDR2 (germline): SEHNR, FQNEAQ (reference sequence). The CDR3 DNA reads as TGTGCCAGCAGCCTTCGGGCGGGTCCGCAGTTCTTC. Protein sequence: CASSLRAGPQFF.

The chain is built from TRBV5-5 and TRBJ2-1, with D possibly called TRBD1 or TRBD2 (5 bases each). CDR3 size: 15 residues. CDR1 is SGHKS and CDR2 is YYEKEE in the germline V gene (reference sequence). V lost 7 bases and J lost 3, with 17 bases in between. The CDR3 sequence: CASGLLQRGYNEQFF. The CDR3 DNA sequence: TGTGCCAGCGGCCTCCTTCAGAGGGGCTACAATGAGCAGTTCTTC.

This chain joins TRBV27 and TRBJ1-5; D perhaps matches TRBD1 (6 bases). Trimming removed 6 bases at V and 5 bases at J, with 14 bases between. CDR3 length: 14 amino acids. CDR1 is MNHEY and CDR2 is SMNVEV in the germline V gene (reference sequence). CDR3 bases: TGTGCCAGCAGCCAACGGGGGCTTCATCAGCCCCAGCATTTT. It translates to CASSQRGLHQPQHF.

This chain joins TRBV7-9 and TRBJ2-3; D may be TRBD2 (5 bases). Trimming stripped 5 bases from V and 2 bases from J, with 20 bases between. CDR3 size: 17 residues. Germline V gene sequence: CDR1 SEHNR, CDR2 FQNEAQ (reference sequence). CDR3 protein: CASSPSLASQSTDTQYF. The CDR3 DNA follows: TGTGCCAGCAGCCCATCCCTAGCATCACAGTCCACAGATACGCAGTATTTT.

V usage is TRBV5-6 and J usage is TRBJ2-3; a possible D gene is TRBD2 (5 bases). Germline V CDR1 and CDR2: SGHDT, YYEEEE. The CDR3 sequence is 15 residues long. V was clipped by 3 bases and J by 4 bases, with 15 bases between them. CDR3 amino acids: CASSSSLAGSDTQYF. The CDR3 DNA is TGTGCCAGCAGCTCTAGCCTAGCAGGTTCAGATACGCAGTATTTT.